The present T cell receptor beta chain was sequenced within a study of shared clonotypes between healthy human individuals. Measured with immunoSEQ multiplex PCR; TCRdb has only the in-frame clones, and not every one. The profile shows millions of clones, over 85% of them singletons. The V and J ends lost 0 bases and 3 bases, in that order; junction bases with no gene match: 11. This CDR3 has 17 amino acids. Germline V gene sequence: CDR1 GTSNPN, CDR2 SVGIG (reference sequence). This TCR derives from a man between 18 and 29 years old in good health. This chain joins TRBV30 and TRBJ1-5, with 7 bases that match TRBD1. Sample: naive CD4+ T cells sorted from blood. Subset in this sample: CD45RA+ positively selected. In DNA, the CDR3 is TGTGCCTGGAGTGTAAATAGGGGCGGACAGGCCAATCAGCCCCAGCATTTT. Its protein product is CAWSVNRGGQANQPQHF.